This T cell receptor (beta chain) was found in a study of blood T cell repertoires in COVID-19. Study background: The cDNA or gDNA used as material had been derived from T cells, B-cell-depleted T cells, or PBMCs.

The V and J ends lost 3 bases and 1 base, in that order; junction bases with no gene match: 7. The germline V gene encodes CDR1 SGHRS and CDR2 YFSETQ. The CDR3 extends over 18 amino acids. Authors' processing steps: Researchers report that nucleated cell counts were estimated from reference gene primer amplification. Clones were read by immunoSEQ multiplex PCR, and TCRdb kept only the in-frame ones, dropping some. Clone size and V and J calls were adopted from that table, with D and trimming inferred from the DNA. The sample carries roughly 49,000 clones, about 86% recorded once. The source is a man older than 75 with active COVID-19. V usage is TRBV5-1 and J usage is TRBJ2-3, with 14 bases identical to TRBD2. Sequenced: peripheral blood. The CDR3 sequence: CASSSGTSGRVGTDTQYF. CDR3 bases: TGCGCCAGCAGCTCCGGGACTAGCGGGAGAGTCGGCACAGATACGCAGTATTTT.